The clone carrying this T cell receptor beta chain was seen only a few times. Its antigen is as yet unknown. This sample was taken from a study of cytomegalovirus exposure and HLA in healthy donors. 60 Vbeta and 13 Jbeta primers were used in PCR. Produced via immunoSEQ multiplex PCR; TCRdb's table is partial and in-frame only. The top ten clones hold roughly 1.8% of a sample with some 99,000 clones, 74% of them seen once. Broader study findings: The authors listed approximately 160 TCR beta chains as cytomegalovirus-associated. TCR beta V- and J-gene trimming, according to a later analysis, was linked to a missense DCLRE1C variant.

Germline CDR1 reads SGHDT; CDR2 reads YYEEEE. The CDR3 covers 14 residues. The V gene end was trimmed by 2 bases and the J gene end by 4 bases; junction bases not matched to a gene: 5. The sequencing sample was made of PBMCs. This sequence originates from a male donor in good health and CMV-seronegative. The V gene is TRBV5-6, the J gene TRBJ2-7; TRBD1 agrees at 8 bases. The CDR3 region is CASSFSGGKYEQYF. Written as DNA, the CDR3 is TGTGCCAGCAGCTTTTCAGGGGGCAAGTACGAGCAGTACTTC.